The 18 T cell receptor beta chains reported below all come from one sample, sequenced in a study of blood T cells in healthy people across ages. PCR was performed a second time for about 6 to 11 cycles using a sample-barcoded 5' primer and a J-beta primer mix. MiXCR, run by TCRdb on the 5' RACE reads, gives a single entry per CDR3 protein. The repertoire includes over 950,000 distinct CDR3 sequences, around two fifths of them detected once, and roughly 13% sits in the top ten. Sequencing was carried out using blood. The receptor set was obtained from a man between 18 and 35 years old in good health.

In its sample, this clonotype was seen a few times. J is TRBJ1-4 and V is TRBV4-1; D remains unclear. Deletions cut 4 bases from V and 6 bases from J, with 15 bases between. This CDR3 has 15 amino acids. The germline V gene has CDR1 MGHRA and CDR2 YSYEKL. CDR3 bases: TGCGCCAGCAGCCTCCCGGCGGGCCTCTATGAAAAACTGTTTTTT. Residues: CASSLPAGLYEKLFF.

The J gene is TRBJ1-2, the V gene TRBV12-3 or TRBV12-4; no reliable D call. The CDR3 contains 13 residues. The germline V and J ends were trimmed by 7 bases and 2 bases, with 11 bases remaining between them. Here the CDR3 reads CASKTPGNYGYTF. The CDR3 DNA is TGTGCCAGCAAGACCCCGGGGAACTATGGCTACACCTTC.

This clonotype has a handful of counts. This chain joins TRBV7-9 and TRBJ2-1; 8 bases fit TRBD2. Per the germline V gene, CDR1 is SEHNR and CDR2 is FQNEAQ (reference sequence). This CDR3 has 17 residues. V shed 1 base and J 8 bases; nucleotides not matched to a gene: 13. The CDR3, as DNA: TGTGCCAGCAGCTTAGGTCTCGGGACTAGTAAGGTCCATGAGCAGTTCTTC. Its protein product is CASSLGLGTSKVHEQFF.

A remark on this clonotype: Since a much larger clone is just one base distant, this may be a read error. The chain couples TRBV5-1 to TRBJ2-7, with unresolved D. CDR1 SGHRS and CDR2 YFSETQ come from the germline V gene. This CDR3 has 15 amino acids. Trimming took off 2 bases at V and 2 bases at J, with 14 bases between the two ends. The CDR3 spells CASSFAAGRTYEQYF. CDR3 DNA sequence: TGCGCCAGCAGCTTTGCGGCAGGTAGGACCTACGAGCAGTACTTC.

This clonotype was recorded only once. The gene calls are TRBV29-1 and TRBJ2-3; 8 bases are shared with TRBD2. With V trimmed by 3 bases and J by 4 bases, 15 bases remained unmatched. CDR3 length: 17 residues. The germline gives CDR1 SQVTM, CDR2 ANQGSEA. The CDR3, as DNA: TGCAGCGTTGAGGGCAGCGGGGGCAGGATTTTCGCAGATACGCAGTATTTT. This sequence encodes CSVEGSGGRIFADTQYF.

A few counts support this clonotype. This chain uses TRBV6-2 or TRBV6-3 with TRBJ2-1, with TRBD2 matching over 10 bases. J gave up 3 bases and V 0 bases, and 2 bases lay outside the gene matches. Looked up from germline, CDR1 is MNHEY and CDR2 is SVGEGT. The CDR3 length is 16 residues. The CDR3 DNA follows: TGTGCCAGCAGTTACTCCCTAGCGGGGGTCTACAATGAGCAGTTCTTC. This translates into CASSYSLAGVYNEQFF.

The V and J genes are TRBV21-1 and TRBJ1-3; whether TRBD1, the table's D call, matches the DNA was not checked. TRBV21-1 is a pseudogene. This CDR3 comprises 11 residues. CDR3 amino acids: CASTGGNTIYF. The CDR3 nucleotides are TGTGCCAGTACCGGGGGAAACACCATATATTTT.

A single count supports this clonotype. V is TRBV7-2 and J is TRBJ2-1, with 9 bases lining up with TRBD2. The closer fit of TRBJ2-7 to the DNA end suggests the J call may be wrong. Per germline, CDR1 SGHTA and CDR2 FQGNSA. The CDR3 contains 17 residues. CDR3 sequence (DNA): TGTGCCAGCAGCTTAGACCCCCTAGCGGGGACATACAATGAGCAGTACTTC. Its protein product is CASSLDPLAGTYNEQYF.

This clonotype occurred a few times. This sequence joins TRBV7-8 and TRBJ1-4; 8 bases agree with TRBD1. The germline gives CDR1 SGHVS, CDR2 FQNEAQ. This CDR3 has 15 amino acids. J lost 2 bases, V lost 4 bases, and 3 bases had no gene match. CDR3 coding DNA: TGTGCCAGCAGCTCGTGGACAGGGACTAATGAAAAACTGTTTTTT. Its translation is CASSSWTGTNEKLFF.

Of note for this clonotype: One end of the junction does not line up with germline, which may come from a read error. The chain combines TRBV20-1 with TRBJ2-7, with D tentatively TRBD2 (5 bases). Germline V gene sequence: CDR1 DFQATT, CDR2 SNEGSKA (reference sequence). This CDR3 comprises 14 residues. CDR3 nucleotide sequence: TGCAGTGCTAGAGACAGGACGGGATCCTACGGGCAGTACTTC. Protein: CSARDRTGSYGQYF.

This chain joins TRBV6-5 and TRBJ2-3; D is undetermined. Deletions cut 0 bases from V and 8 bases from J, with 9 bases between. This CDR3 is 13 amino acids long. Germline lookup yields CDR1 MNHEY and CDR2 SVGAGI. The CDR3 coding sequence is TGTGCCAGCAGTTACTCGACCGCTGGTACGCAGTATTTT. Residues: CASSYSTAGTQYF.

The rearrangement links TRBV10-3 to TRBJ2-7; possible D gene TRBD1, 6 bases. CDR3 size: 13 residues. Trimming stripped 6 bases from V and 4 bases from J, with 13 bases between. Per the germline V gene, CDR1 is ENHRY and CDR2 is SYGVKD. The CDR3 coding sequence is TGTGCCATCAGCCGGGACACGCTATACGAGCAGTACTTC. It specifies CAISRDTLYEQYF.

The chain links TRBV6-5 to TRBJ1-2; the D gene is possibly TRBD1 (5 bases). The length of the CDR3 is 11 residues. Trimming took off 7 bases at V and 6 bases at J, with 9 bases between the two ends. CDR1 is MNHEY and CDR2 is SVGAGI in the germline V gene. In DNA form, the CDR3 reads TGTGCCAGCACAGGGTGGGATGGCTACACCTTC. It encodes CASTGWDGYTF.

This clonotype was seen a few times. The rearrangement links TRBV29-1 to TRBJ2-7; D might be TRBD1 (6 bases). Germline-derived CDR1 and CDR2 are SQVTM and ANQGSEA. This CDR3 is 15 amino acids long. The V end lost 6 bases, the J end lost 2 bases, and 20 bases lay between the germline ends. This CDR3 is CSVRRRDKGTYEQYF. CDR3 nucleotides: TGCAGCGTAAGACGCCGGGACAAGGGAACCTACGAGCAGTACTTC.

This clonotype was detected ten times or more. The V call is TRBV29-1, the J call TRBJ2-1; TRBD1 matches 11 bases. Germline V gives CDR1 SQVTM, CDR2 ANQGSEA. The CDR3 is 13 amino acids. V lost 6 bases, J lost 7 bases, and 5 bases stayed unmatched. The CDR3 nucleotides read TGCAGCGTGGGACAGGGGGGGTGGAATGAGCAGTTCTTC. It yields the protein CSVGQGGWNEQFF.

The table lists this clonotype with a few counts. The chain carries TRBV7-9 and TRBJ1-2; TRBD1 is a possible D gene (6 bases). The germline V gene encodes CDR1 SEHNR and CDR2 FQNEAQ (reference sequence). CDR3 length equals 16 residues. Trimming removed 3 bases from V and 6 bases from J, with 20 bases in between. The CDR3 loop reads CASSFDRRRYGDGYTF. The CDR3 region has the DNA TGTGCCAGCAGCTTTGACAGGAGGAGATACGGGGATGGCTACACCTTC. Filled out from reference TRBV7-9 and TRBJ1-2, the complete variable domain reads DTGVSQNPRHKITKRGQNVTFRCDPISEHNRLYWYRQTLGQGPEFLTYFQNEAQLEKSRLLSDRFSAERPKGSFSTLEIQRTEQGDSAMYLCASSFDRRRYGDGYTFGSGTRLTVV.

At least ten counts were recorded for this clonotype. The CDR3, as DNA: TGTGCCAGCAGTGATACGGGGCTAGCCAAAAACATTCAGTACTTC. Its translation: CASSDTGLAKNIQYF. The V gene is TRBV2, the J gene TRBJ2-4; D tentatively fits TRBD1 or TRBD2 (5 bases each). Germline lookup yields CDR1 SNHLY and CDR2 FYNNEI. The CDR3 totals 15 residues. The germline V and J ends were trimmed by 3 bases and 0 bases, with 9 bases remaining between them.

The J gene is TRBJ2-5, the V gene TRBV6-5; 8 positions match TRBD1. This CDR3 has 15 amino acids. The germline CDR1 and CDR2 sequences are MNHEY and SVGAGI. V gave up 2 bases and J gave up 0 bases; unmatched junction bases: 2. The DNA of the CDR3 is TGTGCCAGCAGTTACCGGACAGGGTACCAAGAGACCCAGTACTTC. It specifies CASSYRTGYQETQYF.